This T cell receptor (beta chain) was profiled in a study of neoadjuvant nivolumab and ipilimumab in lung cancer (dated by TCRdb to about 2020). For context, the study as a whole: Intravenous nivolumab was dosed at 3 mg/kg on days 1, 15 and 29, and in the combination arm ipilimumab 1 mg/kg was added on day 1 only. The primary endpoint of the trial was the rate of major pathologic response (MPR) in the intention-to-treat population of each study arm. In the trial, almost 45 patients with operable NSCLC were treated, of whom approximately 23 were randomized to nivolumab monotherapy and around 20 to nivolumab plus ipilimumab. TCR repertoires were compared between pretherapy (baseline) peripheral blood and tumors resected at surgery after neoadjuvant immune checkpoint blockade. Matched pretherapy and resected tumor pairs were analyzed from seven patients, of whom four had been treated with nivolumab and three with nivolumab plus ipilimumab. What the research found in general, with its limitations: A small number of samples was subjected to TCR sequencing. From pretherapy to surgery, tumor T-cell richness and clonality went up in three of three dual-therapy tumors, versus only two of four nivolumab-treated tumors. A positive correlation was observed between pretherapy blood TCR richness and richness in tumors resected after neoadjuvant therapy (Spearman R of about 0.82). TCR richness and clonality were greater in resected tumors than in tumor-adjacent uninvolved lung, and increases were seen in more dual-therapy-treated tumors. There was no significant correlation between TCR clonality and pathologic tumor regression, and just a single major-pathologic-response sample was available for the clonality-regression analysis.

Library method: the immunoSEQ multiplex PCR assay. As for the authors' bioinformatics: Repertoires were summarized by richness and clonality, and significantly expanded and contracted clones were identified between pre- and post-therapy samples. The table was pulled from immuneACCESS by TCRdb, which kept in-frame rearrangements only. Such tables lose some clones; where checked, under half of the loss comes from unresolved V genes, and the rest has no known cause. Clonal size and the V and J genes are those of that table, whereas D and trimming came from the DNA. The sample includes tens of thousands of clones, with roughly 89% observed a single time. The top ten constitute 3% to 4% of the sample. Points on this clone: There is no known antigen for this receptor. Base qualities were left out, and no much larger clone turns up one base away.

Including cysteine and phenylalanine, the CDR3 has 16 amino acids. The entry retains the CDR3 DNA only, 48 bases that are in frame from base 1. The germline V gene encodes CDR1 SGHNT and CDR2 YYREEE (reference sequence). V trim: 1 base; J trim: 3 bases; unmatched bases: 5. Interpreted using the paper, the time point label stands for: pretherapy, before neoadjuvant immune checkpoint inhibitors. The samples were taken from NEOSTAR, a phase 2 randomized trial in operable NSCLC that tested neoadjuvant nivolumab or nivolumab plus ipilimumab, followed by surgery. The chain was built from TRBV5-4 and TRBJ2-3, with 10 bases in between that match TRBD2. The source was blood, collected before neoadjuvant nivolumab, alone or with ipilimumab. This TCR came from an adult with non-small cell lung cancer. Some clones in this sample may be carry-over from other donors' samples. The nucleotides are TGTGCCAGCAGCTTGACAGCGGGAGGGGGGACAGATACGCAGTATTTT. The translation is CASSLTAGGGTDTQYF.